The clone carrying this TCR beta chain appeared a few times. The antigen is undetermined. By way of CD45RO/CCR7/CD25/CD127/CD95/CD27, the CD4+ regulatory, stem cell-like memory, central memory and naive cells were sorted. Sorted populations were all over 98% pure. Expressed TCRB transcripts were sequenced because the entire RNA isolate underwent reverse transcription. Profiling relied on immunoSEQ multiplex PCR, and the TCRdb table lists in-frame clones only, not all of them. The top ten clones hold less than 0.06% of a sample with around 500,000 clones, approximately 10% of them seen once. These data come from a study of beta chain features in type 1 diabetes. At the level of the study: Patient and healthy donor groups were alike in age, gender and cell yields. General observations from the study: Patients and controls would be equally affected if PCR favored shorter templates.

CDR1 SGDLS and CDR2 YYNGEE come from the germline V gene. The V segment lost 4 bases and the J segment 10 bases; nucleotides outside the gene matches: 12. The CDR3 length is 15 residues. Sequencing was carried out using naive CD4+ T cells from blood. The chain joins TRBV9 to TRBJ2-3; 10 bases align to TRBD2. This clonotype was obtained from a woman between 18 and 29 years old in good health. The CDR3 loop reads CASSPIETGTSAQYF. The CDR3 bases are TGTGCCAGCAGCCCAATCGAGACCGGGACTAGCGCGCAGTATTTT.